These 26 T cell receptor beta chains came from one sample sequenced in a study of cytomegalovirus exposure and HLA in healthy donors. PCR employed 60 Vbeta and 13 Jbeta primers. Generated by immunoSEQ multiplex PCR, the TCRdb table keeps only in-frame clones and is missing some. This table holds some 99,000 clones, roughly 69% found once. Specimen: PBMCs. Receptor source: a woman in her seventies in good health and CMV-seropositive.

The gene calls are TRBV5-1 and TRBJ2-2, with TRBD2 identical over 9 bases. The germline CDR1 and CDR2 sequences are SGHRS and YFSETQ. V shed 0 bases, J shed 4 bases, and the junction held 10 bases outside the gene matches. The CDR3 length is 18 residues. As DNA, the CDR3 is TGCGCCAGCAGCTTGGCCAACGCGGGGGGGCCGGGCACCGGGGAGCTGTTTTTT. Protein product: CASSLANAGGPGTGELFF.

The CDR3 DNA sequence: TGTGCCAGCTCACCACTCCGGGACAGGGATGGGGAGCAGTACTTC. Translated: CASSPLRDRDGEQYF. The chain is built from TRBV18 and TRBJ2-7; 9 bases map to TRBD1. The trim removed 1 base at V and 7 bases at J, leaving 8 bases unmatched. Per the germline V gene, CDR1 is KGHSH and CDR2 is LQKENI. The CDR3 runs 15 residues.

The chain combines TRBV10-3 with TRBJ2-3, with D hard to call. CDR3 length equals 15 residues. Germline CDR1 and CDR2: ENHRY and SYGVKD. Trimming removed 3 bases at V and 0 bases at J, with 10 bases between. The CDR3 sequence is CAISDSRTSTDTQYF. CDR3 sequence (DNA): TGTGCCATCAGTGATTCTAGAACTAGCACAGATACGCAGTATTTT.

The J gene is TRBJ1-1, the V gene TRBV25-1; a weak D match, TRBD1 (5 bases). The germline V gene encodes CDR1 MGHDK and CDR2 SYGVNS. Trimming stripped 4 bases from V and 4 bases from J, with 16 bases between. The CDR3 totals 15 residues. The CDR3 here is CASSGFQGQGTEAFF. In nucleotides, the CDR3 is TGTGCCAGCAGTGGTTTCCAGGGTCAGGGCACTGAAGCTTTCTTT.

The rearrangement joins TRBV6-5 to TRBJ1-5, with 10 bases aligning to TRBD1. The CDR3 has 15 amino acids. V gave up 6 bases and J gave up 10 bases; unmatched junction bases: 12. Germline V gene data show CDR1 as MNHEY and CDR2 as SVGAGI. The chain's CDR3 is CASSPQATGGRPQHF. For the CDR3, the DNA is TGTGCCAGCAGCCCACAGGCGACAGGGGGCCGTCCCCAGCATTTT.

The gene calls are TRBV27 and TRBJ1-2; D not certain. Germline values: CDR1 MNHEY, CDR2 SMNVEV (reference sequence). The V and J ends lost 3 bases and 8 bases respectively, with 13 bases between them. The CDR3 loop spans 13 amino acids. The CDR3 bases are TGTGCCAGCAGTTTTCTGTCAGGCTTGGGCTACACCTTC. This sequence encodes CASSFLSGLGYTF.

This clone was observed a handful of times. The chain couples TRBV4-3 to TRBJ1-5; perhaps TRBD1 as D (6 bases). The CDR3 runs to 18 residues. The V gene's germline CDR1 is LGHNA and CDR2 YSLEER. V was trimmed by 4 bases and J by 0 bases, leaving 19 bases between them. The CDR3 sequence is CASSRYGGQGISNQPQHF. DNA of the CDR3: TGCGCCAGCAGCCGGTACGGGGGGCAGGGGATTAGCAATCAGCCCCAGCATTTT.

V usage is TRBV5-6 and J usage is TRBJ1-6, with 7 positions matching TRBD1. CDR3 length: 14 amino acids. Germline CDR1 is SGHDT and CDR2 is YYEEEE. V was pared by 0 bases and J by 14 bases, with 8 bases of the junction left unmatched. This CDR3 reads CASSLVDRPLSLHF. CDR3 nucleotides: TGTGCCAGCAGCTTGGTGGACAGGCCTCTCTCCCTCCACTTT.

The chain is built from TRBV7-6 and TRBJ2-5; TRBD2 aligns across 15 bases. The CDR3 consists of 20 residues. The ends lost 5 bases at V and 1 base at J; junction bases unmatched: 14. Germline V gene lookup returns CDR1 SGHVS and CDR2 FNYEAQ. The chain's CDR3 is CASSSPSGTSGGSSQETQYF. CDR3 nucleotide sequence: TGTGCCAGCAGCAGCCCCTCGGGGACTAGCGGGGGGTCAAGCCAAGAGACCCAGTACTTC.

The chain is built from TRBV19 and TRBJ1-2; 7 bases are a match to TRBD1. Per the germline V gene, CDR1 is LNHDA and CDR2 is SQIVND (reference sequence). This CDR3 spans 13 amino acids. J gave up 2 bases and V 6 bases, and 3 bases lay outside the gene matches. The CDR3 is CASRRDSNYGYTF. The CDR3 region has the DNA TGTGCCAGTAGGCGGGACAGCAACTATGGCTACACCTTC.

The V call is TRBV25-1, the J call TRBJ1-1, with 8 positions matching TRBD1. The CDR3 runs to 16 residues. Germline lookup yields CDR1 MGHDK and CDR2 SYGVNS. V shed 2 bases and J 0 bases; nucleotides not matched to a gene: 5. In DNA form, the CDR3 reads TGTGCCAGCAGTGAACCCCAGGGGGCCGTGAACACTGAAGCTTTCTTT. Translation: CASSEPQGAVNTEAFF.

The table lists this clone with a few counts. CDR3 amino acids: CASERYNEQFF. In DNA, the CDR3 is TGTGCTAGTGAGCGGTACAATGAGCAGTTCTTC. The chain couples TRBV12-5 to TRBJ2-1; D might be TRBD2 (5 bases). Germline assignment: CDR1 LGHNT and CDR2 FRNRAP. Trimming shortened V by 7 bases and J by 4 bases, and 5 bases separated the two germline ends. The CDR3 runs 11 residues.

The chain employs TRBV4-1 and TRBJ1-4; 7 nucleotides line up with TRBD1. This CDR3 contains 15 residues. Germline CDR1 MGHRA, CDR2 YSYEKL. V trimming: 3 bases; J trimming: 5 bases; junction bases outside the gene matches: 6. CDR3 bases: TGCGCCAGCAGCCAGGTTCTGACAGGGAATGAAAAACTGTTTTTT. Translated: CASSQVLTGNEKLFF.

The chain recombines TRBV5-4 with TRBJ1-5, with 9 bases identical to TRBD1. The trim removed 4 bases at V and 4 bases at J, leaving 6 bases unmatched. The CDR3 consists of 15 residues. In germline, CDR1 is SGHNT, CDR2 YYREEE (reference sequence). The CDR3 nucleotides read TGTGCCAGCAGCGTTCGGGACAGGGCGAATCAGCCCCAGCATTTT. It encodes CASSVRDRANQPQHF.

There are a few counts of this clone. This chain links TRBV30 with TRBJ2-1; 8 nucleotides match TRBD2. Germline CDR1 reads GTSNPN; CDR2 reads SVGIG (reference sequence). This CDR3 comprises 14 residues. J lost 9 bases, V lost 3 bases, and 10 bases had no gene match. CDR3 nucleotides: TGTGCCTGGAGCCCCGGGGGGGCAAGGGGTGAGCAGTTCTTC. Translated: CAWSPGGARGEQFF.

This clone has just one count. This chain uses TRBV5-5 with TRBJ1-2; the match to TRBD1 covers 8 bases. The germline V gene has CDR1 SGHKS and CDR2 YYEKEE (reference sequence). Trimming took 4 bases from V and 0 from J; bases not matched to a gene: 2. The CDR3 contains 14 residues. CDR3 nucleotides: TGTGCCAGCAGCACGGGACAGGCTAACTATGGCTACACCTTC. The encoded protein is CASSTGQANYGYTF.

This sequence joins TRBV16 and TRBJ1-2; D ambiguous. V dropped 0 bases and J dropped 4 bases, with 6 bases sitting between them. CDR1 and CDR2 from the germline V gene are KGHSY and FQNENV. There are 13 residues in the CDR3. CDR3 amino acids: CASSQSTAYGYTF. The CDR3 DNA follows: TGTGCCAGCAGCCAATCCACAGCCTATGGCTACACCTTC.

This clone was picked up a small number of times. CDR3 sequence reads: CASSQEWTGGVYGYTF. The CDR3 DNA reads as TGTGCCAGCAGCCAAGAGTGGACAGGGGGTGTTTATGGCTACACCTTC. The V and J genes are TRBV4-2 and TRBJ1-2; 10 bases are a match to TRBD1. V dropped 0 bases and J dropped 5; count of bases not matched to a gene: 6. CDR1 is LGHNA, CDR2 YNFKEQ, per germline. The CDR3 covers 16 residues.

The chain has TRBV30 and TRBJ2-1; tentative D call: TRBD2 (7 bases). Germline CDR1 and CDR2: GTSNPN and SVGIG (reference sequence). The CDR3 is 15 amino acids. V lost 3 bases and J 5 bases, leaving 17 bases between the germline ends. This CDR3 is CAWSKLGGENNEQFF. The CDR3 DNA is TGTGCCTGGAGCAAGCTAGGGGGGGAAAACAATGAGCAGTTCTTC.

This clone was found once. V gene TRBV9 combines with J gene TRBJ1-3, with 11 bases identical to TRBD1. Germline CDR1 is SGDLS and CDR2 is YYNGEE. Trimming cost V 0 bases and J 0 bases; bases outside gene matches: 5. This CDR3 comprises 18 residues. The CDR3 DNA follows: TGTGCCAGCAGCGTAGCTGGGACAGGGGGAGGCTCTGGAAACACCATATATTTT. As protein: CASSVAGTGGGSGNTIYF.

The V and J genes are TRBV5-1 and TRBJ2-7, with a tentative D call TRBD1 (6 bases). V was clipped by 4 bases and J by 1 base, with 12 bases between them. The CDR3 is 14 amino acids. The V gene's germline CDR1 is SGHRS and CDR2 YFSETQ. Here the CDR3 reads CASSQQGLSYEQYF. CDR3 bases: TGCGCCAGCAGCCAACAGGGTCTATCCTACGAGCAGTACTTC.

There are a few counts of this clone. The genes are TRBV19 and TRBJ1-5, with D possibly being TRBD1 (5 bases). CDR3 length: 14 residues. Trimming stripped 9 bases from V and 4 bases from J, with 16 bases between. CDR1 is LNHDA, CDR2 SQIVND, per germline (reference sequence). The chain's CDR3 is CASNIGGGNQPQHF. The CDR3 DNA reads TGTGCCAGCAATATCGGGGGGGGAAATCAGCCCCAGCATTTT.

V and J are TRBV15 and TRBJ2-1, with TRBD2 identical over 11 bases. V lost 1 base to trimming and J lost 7 bases; unmatched junction nucleotides: 6. Germline V gives CDR1 LNHNV, CDR2 YYDKDF (reference sequence). This CDR3 comprises 16 residues. The CDR3 sequence: CATSRAMSSGGNEQFF. In DNA form, the CDR3 reads TGTGCCACCAGCAGAGCCATGTCTAGCGGGGGGAATGAGCAGTTCTTC.

This clone has just one count. Relative to the germline gene, one junction end is altered; a read error may explain this. The chain carries TRBV2 and TRBJ1-2; 7 nucleotides line up with TRBD1. CDR1 is SNHLY and CDR2 is FYNNEI in the germline V gene. The length of the CDR3 is 13 residues. The CDR3 protein is CASREAGGYGYTF. The CDR3 DNA follows: TGTGCCAGCAGAGAAGCAGGGGGCTATGGCTACACCTTC.

The chain joins TRBV5-1 to TRBJ1-3, with TRBD1 identical over 8 bases. V dropped 3 bases and J dropped 4; count of bases not matched to a gene: 3. The CDR3 is 14 residues long. The germline CDR1 and CDR2 sequences are SGHRS and YFSETQ. In nucleotides, the CDR3 is TGCGCCAGCAGCTCGACAGGGGAAGGAAACACCATATATTTT. Translation gives CASSSTGEGNTIYF.

This clone was seen only a few times. V usage is TRBV6-4 and J usage is TRBJ1-4; TRBD1 matches 9 bases. Per germline, CDR1 MRHNA and CDR2 SNTAGT. Germline trimming cut 5 bases from V and 5 bases from J; bases unmatched to any gene: 9. This CDR3 has 16 amino acids. Here the CDR3 reads CASSLVPGQGNEKLFF. CDR3 nucleotides: TGTGCCAGCAGTTTAGTACCCGGACAGGGGAATGAAAAACTGTTTTTT.